Given below is one T cell receptor (beta chain) in context. The entry originates in a study of memory CD4+ T cells and cytomegalovirus serostatus. Libraries were prepared by immunoSEQ multiplex PCR; TCRdb keeps only in-frame clonotypes and omits some of them. The sample carries more than 55,000 clones, 82% recorded once. V shed 5 bases and J shed 2 bases, with 19 bases lying between them. CDR1 is KGHSY, CDR2 FQNENV, per germline. This CDR3 has 17 amino acids. The sort gate was single viable CD3+CD4+CD8-CD45RO+ cells for memory CD4+ T cells. This sequence originates from an adult in good health and CMV-seronegative. The sample taken for sequencing was memory CD4+ T cells from blood. This sequence joins TRBV16 and TRBJ1-5; D is perhaps TRBD1 (5 bases). CDR3 residues: CASSDDRGYGGNQPQHF. The CDR3 DNA sequence: TGTGCCAGCAGCGACGACCGGGGGTATGGGGGCAATCAGCCCCAGCATTTT.